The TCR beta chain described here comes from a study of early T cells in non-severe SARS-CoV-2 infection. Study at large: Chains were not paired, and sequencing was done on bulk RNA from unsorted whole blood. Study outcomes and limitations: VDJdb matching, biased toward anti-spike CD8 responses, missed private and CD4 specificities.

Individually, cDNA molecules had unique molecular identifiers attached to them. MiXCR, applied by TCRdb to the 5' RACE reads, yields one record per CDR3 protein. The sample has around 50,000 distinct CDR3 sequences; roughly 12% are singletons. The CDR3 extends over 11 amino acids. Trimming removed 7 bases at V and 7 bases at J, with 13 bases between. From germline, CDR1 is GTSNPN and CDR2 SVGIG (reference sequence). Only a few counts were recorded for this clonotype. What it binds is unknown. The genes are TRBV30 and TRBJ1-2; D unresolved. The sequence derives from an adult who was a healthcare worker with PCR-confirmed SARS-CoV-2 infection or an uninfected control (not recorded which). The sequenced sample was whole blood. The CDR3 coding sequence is TGTGCCTCCCCTTCCCGGCTTGGCTACACCTTC. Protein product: CASPSRLGYTF. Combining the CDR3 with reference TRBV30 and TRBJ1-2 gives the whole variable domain SQTIHQWPATLVQPVGSPLSLECTVEGTSNPNLYWYRQAAGRGLQLLFYSVGIGQISSEVPQNLSASRPQDRQFILSSKKLLLSDSGFYLCASPSRLGYTFGSGTRLTVV.